This record covers a single T cell receptor beta chain. The antigen is unknown. The data were obtained in a study of cytomegalovirus exposure and HLA in healthy donors. Whole-study findings and limits: The authors enumerated over 150 TCR beta chains as linked to cytomegalovirus.

This CDR3 has 17 amino acids. Trimming took off 4 bases at V and 4 bases at J, with 20 bases between the two ends. Germline V gene sequence: CDR1 MDHEN, CDR2 SYDVKM. The repertoire was sequenced with immunoSEQ multiplex PCR; TCRdb's copy has only in-frame clones and lacks some. The data hold about 120,000 clones, with about 85% observed a single time. The J gene is TRBJ1-5, the V gene TRBV28; D unclear. The sequence was collected from a man younger than 35 in good health and CMV-seropositive. Sequencing was carried out using PBMCs. The chain's CDR3 is CASSYEPNLSNNQPQHF. The DNA of the CDR3 is TGTGCCAGCAGTTATGAGCCAAACCTGTCAAATAATCAGCCCCAGCATTTT. The full variable domain, in which reference TRBV28 and TRBJ1-5 provide the parts outside the CDR3, is DVKVTQSSRYLVKRTGEKVFLECVQDMDHENMFWYRQDPGLGLRLIYFSYDVKMKEKGDIPEGYSVSREKKERFSLILESASTNQTSMYLCASSYEPNLSNNQPQHFGDGTRLSIL.